This TCR beta chain was identified during a study of tumor-infiltrating lymphocytes in primary liver carcinoma. The study, taken as a whole, reports: Reduced overlap was seen in tumor-adjacent and tumor-blood pairs versus tumor region pairs.

With a constant-region primer, TCR beta cDNA was made from 450 to 550 ng of total RNA. Each TCR beta library was derived from three nested multiplex PCR rounds that employed slightly modified ARM-PCR. The study ran its first two PCR rounds for approximately 10 cycles each, using TRBV1-TRBV30 forward primers and a C-beta reverse primer. TCRdb re-called the multiplex PCR reads with MiXCR, one entry per CDR3 protein. In the table there are 100,000 to 150,000 distinct CDR3 sequences, around 64% of which are singletons. The CDR3 covers 15 residues. V was pared by 5 bases and J by 4 bases, with 14 bases between. Germline loops: CDR1 MNHEY, CDR2 SVGAGI. In regard to this clonotype: What it recognizes is unknown.

The tissue used was unsorted bulk material of about 19-34 mg. RNA and DNA were co-extracted from it with the AllPrep DNA/RNA mini kit. Every tumor specimen contained over 85% viable tumor cells. The sample comprised liver tumor tissue from sampling region 3. Subset indicated: tumor region T3, left-lateral pole. This chain connects TRBV6-5 to TRBJ2-2; D unclear. The sequence was obtained from a woman aged 55 to 70 with primary liver carcinoma and hepatitis B virus infection. The CDR3 DNA follows: TGTGCCAGCAGTCCGAGAAGGGTGAGCACCGGGGAGCTGTTTTTT. It yields the protein CASSPRRVSTGELFF.